This T cell receptor (beta chain) was captured by sequencing in a study of Ad26.COV2.S vaccination and SARS-CoV-2 variants. Study-level results: Responses of spike-specific T cells (both CD8+ and CD4+) reportedly showed substantial breadth after vaccination.

About this clone: The antigen is undetermined.

TCRdb's table, derived via immunoSEQ multiplex PCR, lists solely in-frame clones and lacks some. This table has about 180,000 clones, about 83% appearing once. This CDR3 region has 15 residues. Trimming took 1 base from V and 3 from J; bases not matched to a gene: 1. CDR1 and CDR2 (germline): SEHNR, FQNEAQ (reference sequence). This chain joins TRBV7-9 and TRBJ1-3, with TRBD1 matching 9 bases. The specimen was peripheral blood, collected after recovery from COVID-19. The clonotype originates from a human donor who had recovered from COVID-19. The CDR3 reads CASSLDRGLGNTIYF. CDR3 DNA: TGTGCCAGCAGCTTAGACAGGGGGCTTGGAAACACCATATATTTT.